One and the same sample provided the 24 T cell receptor beta chains below, sequenced in a study of T-cell reconstitution after alpha-beta-depleted transplantation in children. Unique molecular identifiers were used to barcode this TCRbeta library. TCRdb re-called the PCR reads through MiXCR, storing one row per CDR3 protein. The data hold a few hundred thousand distinct CDR3 sequences, with roughly 7.1% observed a single time. The sequences come from PBMCs, collected before TCRalphabeta/CD19-depleted stem cell transplant. These receptors all stem from a boy aged 2 to 10 with acute lymphoblastic leukemia, due to receive a stem cell transplant.

The table lists this clonotype with a few counts. The chain couples TRBV5-1 to TRBJ2-7; the D call may be TRBD1 or TRBD2 (5 bases each). The V and J ends lost 0 bases and 12 bases respectively, with 16 bases between them. CDR3 length: 13 residues. Per the germline V gene, CDR1 is SGHRS and CDR2 is YFSETQ. The CDR3 DNA is TGCGCCAGCAGCTTGGAGGGTGGGGACCAGTCGTACTTC. This encodes CASSLEGGDQSYF.

The chain links TRBV7-9 to TRBJ2-3; possibly TRBD1 or TRBD2 for D (5 bases each). Germline CDR1 and CDR2: SEHNR and FQNEAQ (reference sequence). V lost 5 bases and J lost 5, with 14 bases in between. There are 14 residues in the CDR3. The CDR3 protein is CASSPRGARDTQYF. CDR3 DNA sequence: TGTGCCAGCAGCCCCCGGGGCGCCAGAGATACGCAGTATTTT.

The genes are TRBV7-2 and TRBJ2-5; no reliable D call. Germline V gene lookup returns CDR1 SGHTA and CDR2 FQGNSA. Deletions cut 1 base from V and 3 bases from J, with 9 bases between. This CDR3 is 14 amino acids long. The CDR3 sequence: CASSLGGLKETQYF. The CDR3 bases are TGTGCCAGCAGCTTAGGAGGCCTTAAAGAGACCCAGTACTTC.

Many counts were recorded for this clonotype. The CDR3 here is CASSLGQVVGEQFF. The CDR3 coding sequence is TGTGCCAGCAGCTTAGGACAGGTAGTGGGTGAGCAGTTCTTC. This sequence joins TRBV7-2 and TRBJ2-1, with D possibly matching TRBD1 (6 bases). This CDR3 is built from 14 residues. Germline V gene data show CDR1 as SGHTA and CDR2 as FQGNSA. V lost 1 base to trimming and J lost 9 bases, with 13 bases between them.

This clonotype was detected ten times or more. This chain uses TRBV28 with TRBJ1-5, with D unresolved. V lost 5 bases, J lost 4 bases, and 15 bases lay in between. The CDR3 spans 15 residues. Germline CDR1 is MDHEN and CDR2 is SYDVKM. CDR3 residues: CASSMSSSWNQPQHF. The CDR3 nucleotides read TGTGCCAGCAGTATGTCGTCGAGTTGGAATCAGCCCCAGCATTTT.

This clonotype was observed many times. J is TRBJ2-1 and V is TRBV15, with TRBD2 matching 13 bases. In germline, CDR1 is LNHNV, CDR2 YYDKDF (reference sequence). CDR3 length: 16 amino acids. The V and J ends lost 5 bases and 7 bases, in that order; junction bases with no gene match: 8. The CDR3 protein is CATSGTSGIGPNEQFF. The CDR3 nucleotides are TGTGCCACCAGCGGGACTAGCGGGATTGGCCCAAATGAGCAGTTCTTC.

In this sample, this clonotype turned up many times. The chain couples TRBV20-1 to TRBJ2-5; D unclear. Trimming took off 6 bases at V and 1 base at J, with 12 bases between the two ends. This CDR3 has 13 residues. The germline gives CDR1 DFQATT, CDR2 SNEGSKA (reference sequence). For the CDR3, the DNA is TGCAGTGCAAGTCACCTTACCCAAGAGACCCAGTACTTC. It encodes CSASHLTQETQYF.

This clonotype was counted only a few times. The chain recombines TRBV28 with TRBJ1-5, with 8 bases matching TRBD1. The CDR3 is 16 residues long. Germline CDR1 reads MDHEN; CDR2 reads SYDVKM. Trimming cost V 6 bases and J 7 bases; bases outside gene matches: 14. CDR3 nucleotides: TGTGCCAGCAGACTTCATTCCCAGGGGGCGAGGCAGCCCCAGCATTTT. Its translation: CASRLHSQGARQPQHF.

This clonotype was detected ten times or more. This chain uses TRBV29-1 with TRBJ2-1; maybe TRBD2 (6 bases). Germline V gives CDR1 SQVTM, CDR2 ANQGSEA. V was trimmed by 6 bases and J by 6 bases, leaving 12 bases between them. There are 12 residues in the CDR3. The CDR3 here is CSVPDYLNEQFF. The CDR3, as DNA: TGCAGCGTGCCGGACTATCTCAATGAGCAGTTCTTC.

This clonotype was found a few times. The chain carries TRBV20-1 and TRBJ2-7; D could derive from TRBD1 or TRBD2 (6 bases each). The CDR3 spans 17 residues. The germline CDR1 and CDR2 sequences are DFQATT and SNEGSKA (reference sequence). The V end was cut by 0 bases, the J end by 6 bases, with 24 bases between. This CDR3 reads CSARDPSRLRGGGEQYF. The CDR3 coding sequence is TGCAGTGCTAGAGATCCCAGTCGACTCAGGGGAGGTGGCGAGCAGTACTTC.

In its sample, this clonotype was seen many times. The chain has TRBV24-1 and TRBJ2-1; D perhaps matches TRBD2 (7 bases). With 8 bases removed from V and 7 bases from J, the gap between germline ends came to 14 bases. The CDR3 extends over 13 amino acids. Germline V CDR1 and CDR2: KGHDR, SFDVKD. The CDR3 protein is CATMGGGPNEQFF. The CDR3 DNA reads TGTGCCACCATGGGGGGGGGGCCTAATGAGCAGTTCTTC.

This clonotype appeared a few times. V usage is TRBV6-5 and J usage is TRBJ2-2, with 8 bases fitting TRBD2. J lost 5 bases, V lost 7 bases, and 9 bases had no gene match. CDR1 is MNHEY and CDR2 is SVGAGI in the germline V gene. This CDR3 spans 15 amino acids. In DNA, the CDR3 is TGTGCCAGCATCCGGGGGGGGGAGGTGACCGGGGAGCTGTTTTTT. Amino acid sequence: CASIRGGEVTGELFF.

This clonotype was observed many times. This sequence joins TRBV4-3 and TRBJ2-7; tentatively, D is TRBD2 (5 bases). The CDR3 sequence is 14 residues long. Trimming removed 1 base from V and 3 bases from J, with 10 bases in between. Germline CDR1 and CDR2: LGHNA and YSLEER. CDR3 nucleotides: TGCGCCAGCAGCCAAGTGGAGGCTCGCTACGAGCAGTACTTC. Encoded protein: CASSQVEARYEQYF.

This clonotype was observed at least ten times. The chain employs TRBV10-3 and TRBJ2-2; D uncertain. This CDR3 region has 12 residues. V was cut by 8 bases and J by 5 bases, with 9 bases left in between. Germline-derived CDR1 and CDR2 are ENHRY and SYGVKD. CDR3 amino acids: CAIPAATGELFF. The CDR3 bases are TGTGCCATCCCCGCAGCGACCGGGGAGCTGTTTTTT.

This clonotype was seen ten or more times. The rearrangement links TRBV12-3 or TRBV12-4 to TRBJ1-3, with 9 bases that match TRBD1. The V segment lost 4 bases and the J segment 2 bases; nucleotides outside the gene matches: 0. The CDR3 sequence is 14 residues long. The CDR3 loop reads CASSWTGAGNTIYF. As DNA, the CDR3 is TGTGCCAGCAGTTGGACAGGGGCTGGAAACACCATATATTTT.

This clonotype was counted ten times or more. This chain uses TRBV4-2 with TRBJ2-1, with TRBD2 as a possible D gene (7 bases). Germline V gene sequence: CDR1 LGHNA, CDR2 YNFKEQ. The CDR3 is made up of 13 amino acids. V lost 0 bases and J lost 15, with 15 bases in between. The CDR3 coding sequence is TGTGCCAGCAGCCAAGATTCGGGGGGCGCGACGTTCTTC. This codes for CASSQDSGGATFF.

This clonotype was seen ten or more times. This chain links TRBV5-6 with TRBJ2-1; 7 bases map to TRBD1. The CDR3 sequence is 13 residues long. Trimming removed 3 bases from V and 10 bases from J; junction bases left unmatched: 7. Germline V gene sequence: CDR1 SGHDT, CDR2 YYEEEE. The CDR3 loop reads CASSSKGAEEQFF. CDR3 nucleotides: TGTGCCAGCAGCTCAAAGGGGGCGGAGGAGCAGTTCTTC.

This clonotype appeared many times. V usage is TRBV20-1 and J usage is TRBJ2-2, with a possible D match to TRBD2 (6 bases). Germline values: CDR1 DFQATT, CDR2 SNEGSKA (reference sequence). The CDR3 is 14 residues long. The germline V and J ends were trimmed by 6 bases and 4 bases, with 15 bases remaining between them. The CDR3 sequence: CSAISGSATGELFF. DNA of the CDR3: TGCAGTGCCATAAGCGGGTCGGCCACCGGGGAGCTGTTTTTT.

This clonotype occurred many times. The genes are TRBV4-2 and TRBJ2-1, with D possibly being TRBD2 (5 bases). CDR1 is LGHNA, CDR2 YNFKEQ, per germline. V was cut by 1 base and J by 9 bases, with 10 bases left in between. The CDR3 has 13 residues. This chain's CDR3 is CASSQGSVSEQFF. As DNA, the CDR3 is TGTGCCAGCAGCCAAGGTAGCGTCAGTGAGCAGTTCTTC.

The chain combines TRBV7-9 with TRBJ2-2; no firm D call. CDR3 length: 14 residues. Deletions cut 3 bases from V and 5 bases from J, with 10 bases between. Germline V gene data show CDR1 as SEHNR and CDR2 as FQNEAQ (reference sequence). The CDR3 loop reads CASSLAGRTGELFF. In DNA form, the CDR3 reads TGTGCCAGCAGCTTGGCCGGACGAACCGGGGAGCTGTTTTTT. Drawing the rest from reference TRBV7-9 and TRBJ2-2, the complete variable domain is DTGVSQNPRHKITKRGQNVTFRCDPISEHNRLYWYRQTLGQGPEFLTYFQNEAQLEKSRLLSDRFSAERPKGSFSTLEIQRTEQGDSAMYLCASSLAGRTGELFFGEGSRLTVL.

The chain uses TRBV7-2 and TRBJ2-7; D possibly matches TRBD1 or TRBD2 (6 bases each). The ends were cut back, 6 bases at V and 0 bases at J, with 15 bases in the middle. CDR1 is SGHTA, CDR2 FQGNSA, per germline. The CDR3 consists of 15 residues. The CDR3 DNA reads TGTGCCAGCAGGGACCCGTGGGGGGCCTCCTACGAGCAGTACTTC. It translates to CASRDPWGASYEQYF.

There are many counts of this clonotype. V usage is TRBV28 and J usage is TRBJ1-1; the D is unclear. Trimming cost V 8 bases and J 8 bases, with 18 bases left between them. Germline CDR1 and CDR2: MDHEN and SYDVKM. The CDR3 contains 13 residues. CDR3 in DNA: TGTGCCAGCTACGAAGGAGGCCTTAGGGAAGCTTTCTTT. Protein sequence: CASYEGGLREAFF.

The CDR3: CASCTTSGGTPNTQETQYF. CDR3 in DNA: TGTGCCAGCTGTACGACTAGCGGGGGGACACCGAACACCCAAGAGACCCAGTACTTC. The chain uses TRBV12-3 or TRBV12-4 and TRBJ2-5; 13 nucleotides line up with TRBD2. With V trimmed by 8 bases and J by 1 base, 16 bases remained unmatched. This CDR3 region has 19 residues.

This clonotype has at least ten counts. The chain employs TRBV28 and TRBJ2-5; D possibly uses TRBD1 or TRBD2 (5 bases each). The germline V gene encodes CDR1 MDHEN and CDR2 SYDVKM. The V end was cut by 10 bases, the J end by 2 bases, with 17 bases between. The CDR3 runs to 14 residues. CDR3 coding DNA: TGTGCCACGCACGGGGCGGAACCTCAAGAGACCCAGTACTTC. Its protein is CATHGAEPQETQYF. Based on the CDR3 plus reference TRBV28 and TRBJ2-5, the full variable domain is DVKVTQSSRYLVKRTGEKVFLECVQDMDHENMFWYRQDPGLGLRLIYFSYDVKMKEKGDIPEGYSVSREKKERFSLILESASTNQTSMYLCATHGAEPQETQYFGPGTRLLVL.